This entry features one TCR beta chain sequence. The record originates from a study of technical replicates of blood from a handful of donors. Libraries were prepared by immunoSEQ multiplex PCR; TCRdb keeps only in-frame clonotypes and omits some of them. The sample records 77,000 or so clones, just under 95% being singletons. The V gene lost 0 bases and the J gene lost 8 bases, with 18 bases spanning the gap. CDR3 size: 16 residues. The V gene's germline CDR1 is SGHRS and CDR2 YFSETQ. The sequenced sample consisted of T cells isolated from PBMCs. The origin of this receptor is a human donor in good health. V gene TRBV5-1 combines with J gene TRBJ2-1; unclear D gene. The CDR3 DNA sequence: TGCGCCAGCAGCTTGGCGGGTGCTCCTATTGACGATGAGCAGTTCTTC. This gives the protein CASSLAGAPIDDEQFF.